The 10 T cell receptor beta chains presented below share a single source sample, sequenced in a study of shared clonotypes between healthy human individuals. The table came from immunoSEQ multiplex PCR; TCRdb's copy has only in-frame clones and leaves some out. This table has hundreds of thousands of clones, about three quarters appearing once. Sequenced material: memory CD4+ T cells sorted from blood. Stated subset: CD45RA-negative fraction. These receptors all stem from a woman younger than 45 in good health.

The V and J genes are TRBV4-2 and TRBJ2-2; 7 bases match TRBD2. Germline V gene sequence: CDR1 LGHNA, CDR2 YNFKEQ. The CDR3 extends over 17 amino acids. The ends lost 3 bases at V and 3 bases at J; junction bases unmatched: 10. The CDR3 DNA reads TGTGCCAGCAGCCAGAGGGAGGGTTTGATTTACACCGGGGAGCTGTTTTTT. This gives the protein CASSQREGLIYTGELFF.

The J gene is TRBJ1-5, the V gene TRBV6-6; D may be TRBD1 (5 bases). The V end was cut by 6 bases, the J end by 5 bases, with 14 bases between. The germline CDR1 and CDR2 sequences are MNHNY and SVGAGI (reference sequence). The CDR3 consists of 14 residues. The CDR3 region has the DNA TGTGCCAGCAGACCCGACAGTGGCTATCAGCCCCAGCATTTT. Translation: CASRPDSGYQPQHF.

This clone was detected only once. The chain joins TRBV27 to TRBJ2-7; D is unclear. CDR3 length: 13 amino acids. The germline V gene has CDR1 MNHEY and CDR2 SMNVEV (reference sequence). V lost 4 bases and J lost 3, with 10 bases in between. CDR3 sequence: CASSYANGYEQYF. Here the CDR3 DNA reads TGTGCCAGCAGTTATGCCAACGGCTACGAGCAGTACTTC.

The chain uses TRBV20-1 and TRBJ2-7; no reliable D call. This CDR3 spans 11 amino acids. V was pared by 0 bases and J by 6 bases, with 6 bases between. Germline V gives CDR1 DFQATT, CDR2 SNEGSKA (reference sequence). CDR3 nucleotide sequence: TGCAGTGCTAGAGATAGTGGCGAGCAGTACTTC. This encodes CSARDSGEQYF.

As DNA, the CDR3 is TGTGCCAGCACATGGGAAAGCTCTAGCTATGGCTACACCTTC. Its protein product is CASTWESSSYGYTF. The chain links TRBV6-1 to TRBJ1-2; D gene ambiguous. The CDR3 consists of 14 residues. Per germline, CDR1 MNHNS and CDR2 SASEGT. Deletions cut 7 bases from V and 4 bases from J, with 16 bases between.

V gene TRBV5-5 combines with J gene TRBJ1-2; TRBD1 is a possible D gene (5 bases). CDR3 size: 16 residues. V lost 2 bases to trimming and J lost 1 base, with 15 bases between them. Germline CDR1 reads SGHKS; CDR2 reads YYEKEE (reference sequence). CDR3 loop: CASSLEGTGLNYGYTF. The CDR3 bases are TGTGCCAGCAGCTTAGAAGGGACCGGGCTTAACTATGGCTACACCTTC.

This clone was found many times. Here the CDR3 DNA reads TGTGCCAGCTCCTTCCGAGAGGGCGAGCAGTACTTC. This encodes CASSFREGEQYF. The chain links TRBV18 to TRBJ2-7; tentative D call: TRBD2 (5 bases). Germline loops: CDR1 KGHSH, CDR2 LQKENI. The CDR3 is made up of 12 amino acids. Trimming pared 6 bases from V and 6 bases from J, leaving 12 bases between.

V gene TRBV11-2 combines with J gene TRBJ2-2, with 13 bases fitting TRBD2. The CDR3 runs 16 residues. The V gene end was trimmed by 5 bases and the J gene end by 6 bases; junction bases not matched to a gene: 6. In germline, CDR1 is SGHAT, CDR2 FQNNGV. CDR3 DNA sequence: TGTGCCAGCAGCACCCGGACTAGCGGGAGATCCGGGGAGCTGTTTTTT. Its translation: CASSTRTSGRSGELFF.

The chain combines TRBV5-6 with TRBJ1-3; the D gene is possibly TRBD1 (5 bases). The CDR3 spans 15 residues. Trimming took off 3 bases at V and 1 base at J, with 11 bases between the two ends. Germline-derived CDR1 and CDR2 are SGHDT and YYEEEE. The CDR3 loop reads CASSSRTSSGNTIYF. The CDR3 nucleotides are TGTGCCAGCAGCTCGCGGACAAGTTCTGGAAACACCATATATTTT.

This clone was detected only once. The V gene is TRBV28, the J gene TRBJ2-3; 7 nucleotides match TRBD2. CDR3 length: 17 amino acids. With 5 bases clipped from V and 0 bases from J, the junction kept 11 bases outside the gene matches. The germline V gene encodes CDR1 MDHEN and CDR2 SYDVKM. Here the CDR3 DNA reads TGTGCCAGCAGTCGTTCCCTGGGACTACCAAGCACAGATACGCAGTATTTT. This translates into CASSRSLGLPSTDTQYF.